This T cell receptor (beta chain) emerged from a study of neurological immune-mediated disorders. General study points: CDR3 amino acid sequences of expanded clones were not shared across subjects, a result suggesting private repertoires in all groups. Falling below healthy controls, multiple sclerosis showed the least TCR clonal expansion, while HTLV-1-associated myelopathy showed the most.

Germline CDR1 is MNHEY and CDR2 is SVGAGI. The CDR3 is 15 residues long. Trimming pared 5 bases from V and 4 bases from J, leaving 18 bases between. This clonotype was observed many times. Its specificity is not known. Described time point: technical triplicate 3. Unsorted libraries were prepared from 2 million PBMCs that had been stored at -80 C. With 10-nucleotide random UMIs, 5'RACE was used to make the cDNA. TCRdb redid the calling of the 5' RACE reads with MiXCR, one entry per CDR3 protein. The sample has under 45,000 distinct CDR3 sequences; under 25% are singletons. Sample: PBMCs. This clonotype was obtained from a man aged 55 to 70 with HTLV-1-associated myelopathy (HAM/TSP). The chain joins TRBV6-5 to TRBJ2-7, with D maybe TRBD2 (5 bases). This chain's CDR3 is CASSTGGPPSYEQYF. CDR3 DNA sequence: TGTGCCAGCAGTACCGGCGGGCCCCCTTCGTACGAGCAGTACTTC.